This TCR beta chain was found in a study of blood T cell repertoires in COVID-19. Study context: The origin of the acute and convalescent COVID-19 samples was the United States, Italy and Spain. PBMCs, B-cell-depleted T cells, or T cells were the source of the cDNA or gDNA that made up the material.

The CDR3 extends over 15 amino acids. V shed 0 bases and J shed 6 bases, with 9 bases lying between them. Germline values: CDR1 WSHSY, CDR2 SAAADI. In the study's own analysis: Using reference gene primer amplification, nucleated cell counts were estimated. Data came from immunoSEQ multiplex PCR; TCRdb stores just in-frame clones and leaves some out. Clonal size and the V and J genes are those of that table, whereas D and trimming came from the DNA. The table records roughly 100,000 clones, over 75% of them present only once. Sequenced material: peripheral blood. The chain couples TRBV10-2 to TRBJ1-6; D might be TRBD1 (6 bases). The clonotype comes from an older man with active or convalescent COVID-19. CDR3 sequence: CASSESRQANSPLHF. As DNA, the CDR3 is TGCGCCAGCAGTGAGTCGAGACAGGCTAATTCACCCCTCCACTTT.